The clone carrying this TCR beta chain has ten or more counts. Its antigen is currently unknown. At one end the junction does not follow the germline gene, possibly because of a read error. There are 15 residues in the CDR3. CDR1 SGHRS and CDR2 YFSETQ come from the germline V gene. The sample comes from a study of T cells after yellow fever vaccination. Across the study: Each low-cell-number fraction was prepared by means of SMART-Seq v4 Ultra Low Input. Findings and limits, study-wide: Relatively few clonotypes were ones that appeared in both CD4 and CD8 compartments. Primary-vaccination clones mostly resurfaced post-booster (just under 98% CD4, just under 90% CD8).

Conversion of TCR transcripts into cDNA relied on 5'RACE template switching, which added a universal primer site and UMIs. TCRdb reprocessed the 5' RACE reads via MiXCR and lists one record per CDR3 protein. The sample records 300,000 or so distinct CDR3 sequences, 6.8% being singletons. The source was PBMCs, collected approximately 47 days after the first yellow fever vaccination. This chain uses TRBV5-1 with TRBJ2-1, with D maybe TRBD1 (6 bases). The clonotype was recovered from a man aged 18-30 years who received the YFV17D yellow fever vaccine. The CDR3 here is CATSHLREGGNEQFF. The DNA of the CDR3 is TGCGCCACCAGCCACCTTCGGGAAGGGGGCAATGAGCAGTTCTTC.